This T cell receptor beta chain was observed in a study of cytomegalovirus exposure and HLA in healthy donors. Study-wide findings and caveats: In a later analysis, common viral pathogens appeared linked to several of the most significant clusters. According to an earlier analysis, most TCR beta V segments yielded productive rearrangements about 87% or about 30% of the time.

As to this clone: Its target is unknown.

Researchers ran the PCR with 60 Vbeta and 13 Jbeta primers. Sequencing used immunoSEQ multiplex PCR; TCRdb keeps in-frame clones, though not all of them. This table holds 100,000 to 150,000 clones, roughly four fifths found once. Per germline, CDR1 SGHTS and CDR2 YDEGEE. With V trimmed by 4 bases and J by 4 bases, 6 bases remained unmatched. The CDR3 has 16 residues. Source material: PBMCs. The origin of this receptor is a male donor in good health and CMV-seronegative. The chain joins TRBV5-8 to TRBJ2-1, with TRBD1 identical over 12 bases. CDR3 coding DNA: TGTGCCAGCAGCCCGGGGGACAGGGGGCCTTACAATGAGCAGTTCTTC. Its translation: CASSPGDRGPYNEQFF.